The clone carrying this T cell receptor beta chain showed up just once. The entry originates in a study of blood T cell repertoires in COVID-19. Study information: T cells, B-cell-depleted T cells, or PBMCs provided the cDNA or gDNA that served as material.

Source study methods: Reference gene primer amplification gave estimated nucleated cell counts. Only in-frame clones appear in the TCRdb table, and some are missing; sequencing was by immunoSEQ multiplex PCR. The V and J calls and clone size come from that table; D and trimming were worked out from the DNA. The sample consists of more than 100,000 clones, around 87% of them appearing once. Germline V gene sequence: CDR1 MDHEN, CDR2 SYDVKM. CDR3 length equals 11 residues. V was clipped by 6 bases and J by 4 bases, with 7 bases between them. Sequencing was carried out using peripheral blood. The chain has TRBV28 and TRBJ2-7; D is uncertain. This TCR was sampled from a woman in her sixties or seventies with acute or convalescent COVID-19. Written as DNA, the CDR3 is TGTGCCAGCAGGCAGATGTACGAGCAGTACTTC. This gives the protein CASRQMYEQYF.